Listed below are T cell receptor beta chains from one sample, sequenced in a study of blood T cell repertoires in COVID-19. Assay: immunoSEQ multiplex PCR; the TCRdb copy retains only in-frame clones and omits some. This table holds nearly 55,000 clones, 85% to 90% found once. The sample was peripheral blood. These receptors all come from a man aged 70-80 years with active COVID-19. Both conserved end residues are trimmed from each CDR3. D genes are given only for firm matches.

d_call	v_call	cdr3_aa
.	TRBV2	ASSGVGGVSNQPQH
TRBD1	TRBV7-3	ASSLGQGDTGELF
TRBD2	TRBV7-9	ASSLASGGPSGANVLT
TRBD1	TRBV15	ATSRGLRDRGLGTQH
TRBD2	TRBV5-1	ASSPGLAGGTYEQY
TRBD1	TRBV19	ASSIAGTGTSYEQY
TRBD1	TRBV11-2	ASVDRGTGEQY
TRBD2	TRBV30	AWSPRGGRRSVLT
TRBD1	TRBV7-9	ASSSQDRGREKLF
.	TRBV7-8	ASSSRGPYEQY
.	TRBV27	ASSFHRSRGLANYGYT
TRBD2	TRBV25-1	ASQVRGSGGPTGELF
TRBD2	TRBV6-2/TRBV6-3	ASSYGVAGGLSYEQY
TRBD2	TRBV7-3	ASSTGLAGAVGEQF
TRBD1	TRBV29-1	SVGDRLPYEQY
TRBD2	TRBV7-2	ASSLALRTSGTDTQY
.	TRBV9	ASSVDQMADTEAF
TRBD1	TRBV7-8	ASSLGQGPSGNQPQH